Below are 8 T cell receptor beta chains sequenced from a single sample in a study of shared clonotypes between healthy human individuals. The data were produced by immunoSEQ multiplex PCR, yet TCRdb's version contains in-frame clones alone and is incomplete. The sample has about 480,000 clones, more than 65% seen once. Material: PBMCs. Every receptor here comes from a woman aged 40 to 49 in good health. Some clones in this sample may be carry-over from other donors' samples.

DNA for the CDR3: TGTGCCAGCAGCCGACCACCGGGACTAACCAAGACCGGGGAGCTGTTTTTT. Amino acid sequence: CASSRPPGLTKTGELFF. V gene TRBV7-9 combines with J gene TRBJ2-2; 7 bases agree with TRBD2. The ends lost 5 bases at V and 5 bases at J; junction bases unmatched: 14. CDR3 length: 17 amino acids. Germline CDR1 and CDR2: SEHNR and FQNEAQ (reference sequence).

The rearrangement uses TRBV15 and TRBJ1-1; D might be TRBD1 (6 bases). The V gene's germline CDR1 is LNHNV and CDR2 YYDKDF (reference sequence). This CDR3 is 13 amino acids long. V lost 5 bases to trimming and J lost 9 bases, with 16 bases between them. The chain's CDR3 is CATSYRTDSKAFF. In DNA form, the CDR3 reads TGTGCCACCAGCTACCGGACAGACTCTAAAGCTTTCTTT. The variable domain in full, completed from reference TRBV15 and TRBJ1-1, reads DAMVIQNPRYQVTQFGKPVTLSCSQTLNHNVMYWYQQKSSQAPKLLFHYYDKDFNNEADTPDNFQSRRPNTSFCFLDIRSPGLGDTAMYLCATSYRTDSKAFFGQGTRLTVV.

J is TRBJ2-5 and V is TRBV5-4; D possibly corresponds to TRBD2 (5 bases). Germline assignment: CDR1 SGHNT and CDR2 YYREEE (reference sequence). Trimming took off 0 bases at V and 2 bases at J, with 8 bases between the two ends. This CDR3 is built from 14 residues. The DNA for the CDR3 is TGTGCCAGCAGCTTGGGGACTCTTCAAGAGACCCAGTACTTC. As protein: CASSLGTLQETQYF.

In this sample, this clone turned up once. This rearrangement joins TRBV19 to TRBJ2-1, with D possibly TRBD2 on 5 matching bases. Between the trimmed V and J ends, which lost 4 bases and 10 bases, there was a span of 14 bases. Germline CDR1 and CDR2: LNHDA and SQIVND (reference sequence). The CDR3 is 13 residues long. CDR3 sequence reads: CASSSLASWEQFF. Written as DNA, the CDR3 is TGTGCCAGTAGTAGTCTAGCTAGTTGGGAGCAGTTCTTC. Variable domain in full (rest from reference TRBV19 and TRBJ2-1): DGGITQSPKYLFRKEGQNVTLSCEQNLNHDAMYWYRQDPGQGLRLIYYSQIVNDFQKGDIAEGYSVSREKKESFPLTVTSAQKNPTAFYLCASSSLASWEQFFGPGTRLTVL.

This clone was picked up a small number of times. The chain couples TRBV29-1 to TRBJ2-5, with 9 bases lining up with TRBD1. Trimming took 3 bases from V and 5 from J; bases not matched to a gene: 7. CDR1 and CDR2 (germline): SQVTM, ANQGSEA. This CDR3 has 14 residues. CDR3 nucleotide sequence: TGCAGCGTTGATATCACAGGGGGCGAGGAGACCCAGTACTTC. Encoded protein: CSVDITGGEETQYF.

The chain couples TRBV19 to TRBJ2-6; a weak D match, TRBD1 (8 bases). V was shortened by 5 bases and J by 1 base, with 18 bases between the two germline ends. This CDR3 is 18 amino acids long. CDR1 and CDR2 (germline): LNHDA, SQIVND (reference sequence). Here the CDR3 reads CASSPQTGGASGANVLTF. CDR3 bases: TGTGCCAGTAGTCCTCAAACAGGGGGGGCATCTGGGGCCAACGTCCTGACTTTC.

The rearrangement links TRBV4-2 to TRBJ2-7, with 12 bases matching TRBD2. The CDR3 is 15 amino acids. Looked up from germline, CDR1 is LGHNA and CDR2 is YNFKEQ. Trimming took 2 bases from V and 5 from J; bases not matched to a gene: 4. In DNA form, the CDR3 reads TGTGCCAGCAGCCAACCTCTAGCGGGAGGGAACGAGCAGTACTTC. Protein: CASSQPLAGGNEQYF.

Here the CDR3 DNA reads TGTGCCAGCTCACTAGGGGGCGTGGAAGAGACCCAGTACTTC. This translates into CASSLGGVEETQYF. The V call is TRBV18, the J call TRBJ2-5, with 7 bases fitting TRBD1. The length of the CDR3 is 14 residues. CDR1 is KGHSH and CDR2 is LQKENI in the germline V gene. With V trimmed by 4 bases and J by 3 bases, 5 bases remained unmatched.